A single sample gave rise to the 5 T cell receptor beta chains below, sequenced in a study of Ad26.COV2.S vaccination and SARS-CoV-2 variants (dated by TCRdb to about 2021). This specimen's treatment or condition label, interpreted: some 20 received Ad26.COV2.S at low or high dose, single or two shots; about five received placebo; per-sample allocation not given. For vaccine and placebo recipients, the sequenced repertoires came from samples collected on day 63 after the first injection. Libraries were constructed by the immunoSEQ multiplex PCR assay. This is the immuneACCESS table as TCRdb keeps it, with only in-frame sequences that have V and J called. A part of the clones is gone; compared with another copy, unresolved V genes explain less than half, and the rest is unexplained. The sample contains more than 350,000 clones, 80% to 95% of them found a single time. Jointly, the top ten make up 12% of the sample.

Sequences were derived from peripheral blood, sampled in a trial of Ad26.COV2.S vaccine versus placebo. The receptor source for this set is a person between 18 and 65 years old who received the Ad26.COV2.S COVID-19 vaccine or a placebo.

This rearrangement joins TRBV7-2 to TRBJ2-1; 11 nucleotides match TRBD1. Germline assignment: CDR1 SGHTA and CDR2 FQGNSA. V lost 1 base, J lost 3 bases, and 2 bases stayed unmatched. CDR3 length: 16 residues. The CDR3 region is CASSLGGQGGYNEQFF. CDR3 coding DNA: TGTGCCAGCAGCTTAGGGGGACAGGGGGGCTACAATGAGCAGTTCTTC.

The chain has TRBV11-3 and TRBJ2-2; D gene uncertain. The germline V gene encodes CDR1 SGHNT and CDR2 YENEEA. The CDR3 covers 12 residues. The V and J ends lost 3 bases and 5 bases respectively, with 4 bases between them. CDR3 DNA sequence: TGTGCCAGCAGCTTCTGGACCGGGGAGCTGTTTTTT. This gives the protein CASSFWTGELFF.

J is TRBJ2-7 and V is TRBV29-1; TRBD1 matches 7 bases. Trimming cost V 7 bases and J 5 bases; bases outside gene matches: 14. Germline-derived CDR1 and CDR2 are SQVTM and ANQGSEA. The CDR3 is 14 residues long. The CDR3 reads CSALPTDRRDEQYF. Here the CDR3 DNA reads TGCAGCGCTCTCCCCACGGACAGGCGCGACGAGCAGTACTTC.

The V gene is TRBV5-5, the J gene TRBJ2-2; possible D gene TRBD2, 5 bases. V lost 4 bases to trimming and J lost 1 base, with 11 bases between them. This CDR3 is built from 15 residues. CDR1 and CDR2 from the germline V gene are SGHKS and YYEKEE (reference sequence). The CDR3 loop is CASSHGLKNTGELFF. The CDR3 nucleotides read TGTGCCAGCAGCCATGGACTTAAGAACACCGGGGAGCTGTTTTTT.

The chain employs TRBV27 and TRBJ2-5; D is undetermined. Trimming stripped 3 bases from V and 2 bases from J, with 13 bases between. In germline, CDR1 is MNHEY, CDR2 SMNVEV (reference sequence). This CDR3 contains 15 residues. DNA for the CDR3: TGTGCCAGCAGTTTGTGGCGGCCCAAACAAGAGACCCAGTACTTC. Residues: CASSLWRPKQETQYF.